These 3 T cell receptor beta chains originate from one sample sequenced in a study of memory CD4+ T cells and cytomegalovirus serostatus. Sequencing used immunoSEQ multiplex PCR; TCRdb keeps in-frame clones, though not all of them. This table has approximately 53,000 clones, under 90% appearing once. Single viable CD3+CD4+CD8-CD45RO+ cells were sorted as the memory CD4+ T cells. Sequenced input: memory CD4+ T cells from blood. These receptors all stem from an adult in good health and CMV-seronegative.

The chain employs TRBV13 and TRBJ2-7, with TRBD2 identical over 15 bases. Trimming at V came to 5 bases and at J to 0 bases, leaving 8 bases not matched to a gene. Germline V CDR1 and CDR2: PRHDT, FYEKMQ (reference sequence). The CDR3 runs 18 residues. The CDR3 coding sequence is TGTGCCAGCAGCCGGGGACTAGCGGGGGGCCTAAGCTCCTACGAGCAGTACTTC. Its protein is CASSRGLAGGLSSYEQYF.

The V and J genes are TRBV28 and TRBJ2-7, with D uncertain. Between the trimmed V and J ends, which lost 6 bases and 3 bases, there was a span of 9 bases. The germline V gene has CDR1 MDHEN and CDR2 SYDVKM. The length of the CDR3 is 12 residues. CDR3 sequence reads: CASSRHGYEQYF. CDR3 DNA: TGTGCCAGCAGCCGACATGGCTACGAGCAGTACTTC.

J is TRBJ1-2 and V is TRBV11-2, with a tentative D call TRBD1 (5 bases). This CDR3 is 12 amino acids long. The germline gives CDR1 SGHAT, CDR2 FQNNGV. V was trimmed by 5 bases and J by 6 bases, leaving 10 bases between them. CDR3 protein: CASSPGLDGYTF. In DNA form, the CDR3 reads TGTGCCAGCAGCCCAGGGTTGGATGGCTACACCTTC.